This is a list of T cell receptor beta chains from one sample in a study of T cells in Graves' hyperthyroidism and ophthalmopathy. TCRdb redid the calling of the multiplex PCR reads with MiXCR, one entry per CDR3 protein. The top ten clones hold 15% of a sample with about 350,000 distinct CDR3 sequences, 15% to 20% of them seen once. The sample taken for sequencing was blood. These receptors all come from a woman aged 40 to 49 with Graves' ophthalmopathy. CDR3s include the opening cysteine and the closing phenylalanine or tryptophan. Fields, in order: V gene, CDR3 length, CDR3 protein.

V: TRBV7-7
length: 18
CDR3: CASSVTGTSGLTRVEQYF

V: TRBV24-1
length: 15
CDR3: CATSEGQIKGETQYF

V: TRBV10-2
length: 16
CDR3: CASSESRRSGSETQYF

V: TRBV5-1
length: 16
CDR3: CASSLVADQQYREQYF

V: TRBV12-3/TRBV12-4
length: 16
CDR3: CASRQGTGPSHYGYTF

V: TRBV11-2
length: 15
CDR3: CASSLRGSSSYEQYF

V: TRBV28
length: 13
CDR3: CASSWLAAYEQYF

V: TRBV6-2/TRBV6-3
length: 11
CDR3: CASSYGETQYF

V: TRBV11-2
length: 15
CDR3: CASSKHGSGANVLTF

V: TRBV11-2
length: 14
CDR3: CASSLDMGKETQYF

V: TRBV10-3
length: 14
CDR3: CAINAGGMNQPQHF

V: TRBV7-8
length: 13
CDR3: CASSLAGWNEQYF

V: TRBV28
length: 15
CDR3: CASSPPLGSNTEAFF

V: TRBV29-1
length: 13
CDR3: CSVEVVGDNGYTF

V: TRBV12-5
length: 17
CDR3: CASGPGLAGAASYEQYF

V: TRBV25-1
length: 15
CDR3: CASSEEGESAYEQYF

V: TRBV5-6
length: 17
CDR3: CASCRASNEGRSYEQSF

V: TRBV11-3
length: 15
CDR3: CANISLRDSRHEAFF

V: TRBV13
length: 12
CDR3: CASSSGGDIQYF

V: TRBV10-3
length: 13
CDR3: CAVHGTGVYEQYF

V: TRBV30
length: 16
CDR3: CAWSVLNGGRRETQYF

V: TRBV6-1
length: 14
CDR3: CASTRLGGANGYTF

V: TRBV7-9
length: 17
CDR3: CASSLVDGSDNPYEQYF

V: TRBV30
length: 13
CDR3: CAWSLNRDYGYTF

V: TRBV12-3/TRBV12-4
length: 15
CDR3: CASSLDGKHNQPQHF

V: TRBV19
length: 12
CDR3: CASSQNYYEQYF

V: TRBV4-2
length: 13
CDR3: CASSLLANGELFF

V: TRBV6-1
length: 13
CDR3: CASNGDGHYEQYF

V: TRBV12-3/TRBV12-4
length: 15
CDR3: CASSEAGAGTGELFF

V: TRBV7-9
length: 15
CDR3: CASSPLDGGGFSYTF

V: TRBV10-3
length: 12
CDR3: CAINLNAYEQYF

V: TRBV28
length: 11
CDR3: CASSSTGEVHF

V: TRBV7-8
length: 12
CDR3: CASSPPFSEQYF

V: TRBV2
length: 11
CDR3: CASRFNYEQYF

V: TRBV27
length: 18
CDR3: CASSLWVAGGPRTGELFF

V: TRBV12-3/TRBV12-4
length: 13
CDR3: CASNLPGSTEAFF

V: TRBV27
length: 13
CDR3: CASSRATHQPQHF

V: TRBV24-1
length: 15
CDR3: CATSDLPGMGETQYF

V: TRBV28
length: 17
CDR3: CASASYRGIKDKYGYIF

V: TRBV19
length: 13
CDR3: CASSTSGSGELFF

V: TRBV7-2
length: 14
CDR3: CASMTRDGANVLTF

V: TRBV6-5
length: 13
CDR3: CASSWDLGTEAFF

V: TRBV5-1
length: 14
CDR3: CASSLAGVIDGYTF

V: TRBV29-1
length: 13
CDR3: CSVGRSRSYEQYF

V: TRBV28
length: 18
CDR3: CASSSAHILAGGLYEQYF

V: TRBV15
length: 12
CDR3: CATSDRDQPQHF